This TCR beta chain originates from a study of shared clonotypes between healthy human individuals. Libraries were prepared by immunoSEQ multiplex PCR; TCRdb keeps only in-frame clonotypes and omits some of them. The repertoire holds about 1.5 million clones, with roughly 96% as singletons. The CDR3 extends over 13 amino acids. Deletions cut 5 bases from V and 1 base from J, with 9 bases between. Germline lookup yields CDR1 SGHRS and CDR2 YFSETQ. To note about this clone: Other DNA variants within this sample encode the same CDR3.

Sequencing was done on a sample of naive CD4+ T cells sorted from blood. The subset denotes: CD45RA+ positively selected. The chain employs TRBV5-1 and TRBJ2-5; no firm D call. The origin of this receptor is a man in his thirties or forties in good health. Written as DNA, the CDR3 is TGCGCCAGCAGTCCCCCAGGCCAAGAGACCCAGTACTTC. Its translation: CASSPPGQETQYF.